The TCR beta chain described here comes from a study of CD8 T cells in Susac syndrome. Random hexamers served to reverse transcribe about 0.45 to 1 ug RNA. An immunoSEQ multiplex PCR generated amplified TCR beta CDR3 products spanning 54 Vbeta and 13 Jbeta. Each CDR3 protein gets one entry after TCRdb re-called the immunoSEQ multiplex PCR reads with MiXCR. The sample includes about 250,000 distinct CDR3 sequences, around 93% of them seen just once. Germline CDR1 is LGHDT and CDR2 is YNNKEL (reference sequence). The junction had 8 bases not matched to a gene; V was cut back by 0 bases and J by 2 bases. The CDR3 runs to 19 residues.

This sequence joins TRBV3-1 and TRBJ2-2, with 11 bases identical to TRBD2. The sequence was obtained from a human donor with multiple sclerosis. Sequenced sample: CD4+ T cells from PBMCs. This chain's CDR3 is CASSQDRGSGRDNTGELFF. CDR3 bases: TGTGCCAGCAGCCAAGATCGGGGTAGCGGGAGGGATAACACCGGGGAGCTGTTTTTT.